Shown below are 4 T cell receptor beta chains from a single sample sequenced in a study. TCRdb processed the 5' RACE reads anew with MiXCR; each CDR3 protein has one entry. The sample lists 50,000 to 70,000 distinct CDR3 sequences; around 21% were seen once. Tregs were sorted as CD4+CD25+CD127-/low cells. Sequenced sample: tumor-infiltrating Tregs sorted from the breast tumor. The source is a female donor with breast cancer.

This chain joins TRBV11-2 and TRBJ1-1, with 7 bases lining up with TRBD1. The V and J ends lost 1 base and 0 bases, in that order; junction bases with no gene match: 5. This CDR3 has 16 residues. From germline, CDR1 is SGHAT and CDR2 FQNNGV. CDR3 loop: CASSLVTGPLNTEAFF. The CDR3 DNA reads TGTGCCAGCAGCTTAGTGACAGGGCCCTTGAACACTGAAGCTTTCTTT.

This clonotype was seen at least ten times. The CDR3 protein is CSARTGTGNGEQYF. DNA for the CDR3: TGCAGTGCTAGGACCGGGACAGGAAACGGCGAGCAGTACTTC. The chain combines TRBV20-1 with TRBJ2-7, with 8 bases lining up with TRBD1. Looked up from germline, CDR1 is DFQATT and CDR2 is SNEGSKA (reference sequence). The V and J ends lost 3 bases and 6 bases, in that order; junction bases with no gene match: 10. This CDR3 is 14 amino acids long.

In DNA form, the CDR3 reads TGCGCCAGCAGCTCGGGCCCTCCGAGAGGCATTCAGTACTTC. Its translation: CASSSGPPRGIQYF. The chain carries TRBV5-1 and TRBJ2-4; no reliable D call. Trimming pared 3 bases from V and 9 bases from J, leaving 16 bases between. Per the germline V gene, CDR1 is SGHRS and CDR2 is YFSETQ. The CDR3 loop spans 14 amino acids.

V is TRBV7-8 and J is TRBJ1-5; D remains unclear. V was trimmed by 0 bases and J by 9 bases, leaving 12 bases between them. This CDR3 comprises 14 residues. Germline loops: CDR1 SGHVS, CDR2 FQNEAQ. The CDR3 reads CASSLAETFRPQHF. Here the CDR3 DNA reads TGTGCCAGCAGCTTAGCGGAAACTTTTCGGCCCCAGCATTTT.